One and the same sample provided the 13 T cell receptor beta chains below, sequenced in a study of shared clonotypes between healthy human individuals. Data came from immunoSEQ multiplex PCR; TCRdb stores just in-frame clones and leaves some out. The sample records approximately 2.3 million clones, 90% to 95% being singletons. Sample: naive CD4+ T cells from PBMCs. Sample subset: CD45RA+ positively selected. These receptors were collected from a man between 18 and 35 years old in good health. Some clones in this sample may be carry-over from other donors' samples.

The chain has TRBV25-1 and TRBJ1-1, with D uncertain. With 2 bases removed from V and 6 bases from J, the gap between germline ends came to 19 bases. CDR1 is MGHDK and CDR2 is SYGVNS in the germline V gene. This CDR3 is 16 amino acids long. The CDR3, as DNA: TGTGCCAGCAGTGAAAAGCTGGGAGCGGTATCCTCTGAAGCTTTCTTT. Its protein product is CASSEKLGAVSSEAFF. Based on the CDR3 plus reference TRBV25-1 and TRBJ1-1, the full variable domain is EADIYQTPRYLVIGTGKKITLECSQTMGHDKMYWYQQDPGMELHLIHYSYGVNSTEKGDLSSESTVSRIRTEHFPLTLESARPSHTSQYLCASSEKLGAVSSEAFFGQGTRLTVV.

The CDR3 DNA reads TGTGCCAGCAGCGGTGGACAGGGGAGTTTAGGAGCTTTCTTT. Translated, it gives CASSGGQGSLGAFF. The chain employs TRBV7-2 and TRBJ1-1; the match to TRBD1 covers 9 bases. This CDR3 spans 14 amino acids. Germline V gene sequence: CDR1 SGHTA, CDR2 FQGNSA. Unmatched junction bases numbered 11, after V lost 5 bases and J lost 10 bases.

With regard to this clone: Other DNA sequences from this sample encode an identical CDR3 as well. The rearrangement uses TRBV6-5 and TRBJ1-2; TRBD1 agrees at 7 bases. V was pared by 0 bases and J by 2 bases, with 3 bases of the junction left unmatched. Germline V gene lookup returns CDR1 MNHEY and CDR2 SVGAGI. The CDR3 consists of 15 residues. In DNA, the CDR3 is TGTGCCAGCAGTTACTCGACAGGGAAAAACTATGGCTACACCTTC. This translates into CASSYSTGKNYGYTF.

The chain has TRBV2 and TRBJ1-5; D is undetermined. In germline, CDR1 is SNHLY, CDR2 FYNNEI. The V end was cut by 4 bases, the J end by 7 bases, with 14 bases between. This CDR3 is 14 amino acids long. The CDR3: CASSVGLVGQPQHF. CDR3 nucleotide sequence: TGTGCCAGCAGTGTAGGCCTCGTCGGGCAGCCCCAGCATTTT.

The chain combines TRBV19 with TRBJ1-5; a weak D match, TRBD1 (6 bases). The CDR3 totals 18 residues. V was cut by 1 base and J by 0 bases, with 16 bases left in between. From germline, CDR1 is LNHDA and CDR2 SQIVND (reference sequence). CDR3 sequence reads: CASSIGQRRGDSNQPQHF. Here the CDR3 DNA reads TGTGCCAGTAGTATAGGACAAAGGAGGGGGGATAGCAATCAGCCCCAGCATTTT.

The chain has TRBV6-5 and TRBJ1-2, with D perhaps TRBD1 (5 bases). The CDR3 spans 14 residues. Germline V CDR1 and CDR2: MNHEY, SVGAGI. The germline V and J ends were trimmed by 6 bases and 4 bases, with 15 bases remaining between them. The CDR3 region has the DNA TGTGCCAGCAGACGACGACAGTTCGGCTATGGCTACACCTTC. This gives the protein CASRRRQFGYGYTF.

This clone was picked up one time. The chain's CDR3 is CASTHYFSGLGELFF. In DNA form, the CDR3 reads TGTGCCAGCACCCACTACTTTAGCGGACTCGGGGAGCTGTTTTTT. J is TRBJ2-2 and V is TRBV28; a weak D match, TRBD2 (6 bases). Trimming cost V 7 bases and J 7 bases, with 19 bases left between them. Germline V gene lookup returns CDR1 MDHEN and CDR2 SYDVKM. This CDR3 has 15 residues.

The chain has TRBV6-6 and TRBJ1-2; 8 bases are shared with TRBD1. The J segment lost 8 bases and the V segment lost 6 bases, leaving 8 bases of the junction unmatched. CDR1 is MNHNY and CDR2 is SVGAGI in the germline V gene (reference sequence). This CDR3 is built from 13 residues. The DNA of the CDR3 is TGTGCCAGCAGCCTAGACAGGGGAGGAGGCTACACCTTC. Its protein product is CASSLDRGGGYTF.

V and J are TRBV2 and TRBJ1-1; D not certain. The CDR3 is 14 amino acids. V lost 8 bases to trimming and J lost 1 base, with 14 bases between them. CDR1 is SNHLY and CDR2 is FYNNEI in the germline V gene. DNA for the CDR3: TGTGCCAGCCTGTATTCGAGGAGGAACACTGAAGCTTTCTTT. Residues: CASLYSRRNTEAFF.

The chain links TRBV6-6 to TRBJ1-6; TRBD1 is a possible D gene (5 bases). V gave up 0 bases and J gave up 7 bases, with 10 bases separating them. From germline, CDR1 is MNHNY and CDR2 SVGAGI (reference sequence). The CDR3 sequence is 15 residues long. The CDR3 region is CASSYSPAGNSPLHF. The CDR3, as DNA: TGTGCCAGCAGTTACTCCCCGGCAGGGAATTCACCCCTCCACTTT.

The rearrangement uses TRBV28 and TRBJ2-4; TRBD1 agrees at 8 bases. Trimming removed 5 bases from V and 6 bases from J; junction bases left unmatched: 9. Germline CDR1 is MDHEN and CDR2 is SYDVKM. The CDR3 length is 15 residues. CDR3 residues: CASSPAGGRGNIQYF. CDR3 DNA: TGTGCCAGCAGTCCAGCAGGGGGCAGAGGAAACATTCAGTACTTC.

This clone came up many times. The V gene is TRBV5-4, the J gene TRBJ2-7; maybe TRBD1 (6 bases). Looked up from germline, CDR1 is SGHNT and CDR2 is YYREEE (reference sequence). The length of the CDR3 is 15 residues. V dropped 2 bases and J dropped 3 bases, with 15 bases sitting between them. The CDR3 spells CASSFMTGSLYEQYF. Written as DNA, the CDR3 is TGTGCCAGCAGCTTCATGACAGGCTCACTCTACGAGCAGTACTTC.

The rearrangement uses TRBV6-1 and TRBJ1-1, with D uncertain. The V end lost 4 bases, the J end lost 3 bases, and 12 bases lay between the germline ends. CDR3 length: 14 amino acids. From germline, CDR1 is MNHNS and CDR2 SASEGT. CDR3 nucleotide sequence: TGTGCCAGCAGTGTAAGCAGAACGTACACTGAAGCTTTCTTT. The encoded protein is CASSVSRTYTEAFF.